Presented here are 22 T cell receptor beta chains from one specimen sequenced in a study of brain T cells in children with intractable seizures. Generated by immunoSEQ multiplex PCR, the TCRdb table keeps only in-frame clones and is missing some. The sample has tens of thousands of clones, around 96% seen once; the top ten hold more than 0.3%. Material: peripheral blood, obtained at surgery. These receptors were obtained from a boy under three years old with focal cortical dysplasia and intractable seizures.

This chain links TRBV11-3 with TRBJ2-3; 9 bases are a match to TRBD1. The V segment lost 5 bases and the J segment 9 bases; nucleotides outside the gene matches: 12. This CDR3 is built from 15 residues. CDR1 and CDR2 (germline): SGHNT, YENEEA. The CDR3 DNA sequence: TGTGCCAGCAGCCTCCGACAGGGGGAAGTGAACACGCAGTATTTT. Its protein product is CASSLRQGEVNTQYF.

The chain joins TRBV2 to TRBJ2-2, with 9 bases lining up with TRBD2. The CDR3 has 17 amino acids. Unmatched junction bases numbered 9, after V lost 7 bases and J lost 0 bases. CDR1 and CDR2 from the germline V gene are SNHLY and FYNNEI. For the CDR3, the DNA is TGTGCCAGCACTAACACCCTAGCGGGAACGAACACCGGGGAGCTGTTTTTT. The encoded protein is CASTNTLAGTNTGELFF.

This clone has only a few counts. This sequence joins TRBV27 and TRBJ1-6, with 10 bases aligning to TRBD1. With V trimmed by 4 bases and J by 4 bases, 4 bases remained unmatched. Germline V gene sequence: CDR1 MNHEY, CDR2 SMNVEV (reference sequence). This CDR3 is 16 amino acids long. Written as DNA, the CDR3 is TGTGCCAGCAGTTCGACAGGGGGCGGGTATAATTCACCCCTCCACTTT. It yields the protein CASSSTGGGYNSPLHF.

The chain carries TRBV20-1 and TRBJ2-1, with 12 positions matching TRBD2. The CDR3 loop spans 17 amino acids. Germline values: CDR1 DFQATT, CDR2 SNEGSKA (reference sequence). Unmatched junction bases numbered 10, after V lost 3 bases and J lost 4 bases. The CDR3 DNA sequence: TGCAGTGCTAGTCGGTGGAGACTAGCGGGAGTTTACAATGAGCAGTTCTTC. Its protein product is CSASRWRLAGVYNEQFF.

The gene calls are TRBV7-6 and TRBJ1-3, with D uncertain. Germline loops: CDR1 SGHVS, CDR2 FNYEAQ. The CDR3 is 15 residues long. Trimming stripped 5 bases from V and 0 bases from J, with 11 bases between. The CDR3 nucleotides are TGTGCCAGCAGCATTTACCCGGGCTCTGGAAACACCATATATTTT. Translating it yields CASSIYPGSGNTIYF.

This rearrangement joins TRBV19 to TRBJ2-3, with 9 bases fitting TRBD2. The germline V gene encodes CDR1 LNHDA and CDR2 SQIVND (reference sequence). The CDR3 sequence is 16 residues long. V lost 6 bases and J lost 7; bases outside the gene matches: 14. The CDR3 reads CASSKATSGGPYTQYF. The CDR3 nucleotides read TGTGCCAGTAGCAAGGCGACTAGCGGAGGACCCTATACGCAGTATTTT.

V and J are TRBV6-1 and TRBJ2-7; a possible D gene is TRBD1 (6 bases). The CDR3 extends over 16 amino acids. Germline-derived CDR1 and CDR2 are MNHNS and SASEGT. Trimming left V 2 bases short and J 6 bases short, with 20 bases between. As DNA, the CDR3 is TGTGCCAGCAGTGAACGATACCAGGGGACCGGCGTCGAGCAGTACTTC. Translation gives CASSERYQGTGVEQYF.

The chain has TRBV6-5 and TRBJ2-2, with D hard to call. V was pared by 6 bases and J by 8 bases, with 10 bases between. From germline, CDR1 is MNHEY and CDR2 SVGAGI. The CDR3 consists of 12 residues. CDR3 amino acids: CASSQSLGELFF. CDR3 nucleotide sequence: TGTGCCAGCAGCCAGTCTCTGGGGGAGCTGTTTTTT.

This chain links TRBV5-1 with TRBJ2-7; D is unclear. Germline assignment: CDR1 SGHRS and CDR2 YFSETQ. Trimming left V 0 bases short and J 0 bases short, with 4 bases between. The CDR3 contains 13 residues. The CDR3 is CASSLGHSYEQYF. Written as DNA, the CDR3 is TGCGCCAGCAGCTTGGGACACTCCTACGAGCAGTACTTC. The entire variable domain, with the rest obtained from reference TRBV5-1 and TRBJ2-7, is as follows: KAGVTQTPRYLIKTRGQQVTLSCSPISGHRSVSWYQQTPGQGLQFLFEYFSETQRNKGNFPGRFSGRQFSNSRSEMNVSTLELGDSALYLCASSLGHSYEQYFGPGTRLTVT.

The chain recombines TRBV16 with TRBJ2-1; 12 bases fit TRBD2. V dropped 0 bases and J dropped 9; count of bases not matched to a gene: 9. The germline gives CDR1 KGHSY, CDR2 FQNENV. The CDR3 spans 17 residues. CDR3 in DNA: TGTGCCAGCAGCCAATCTTATCTAGCGGGAGGGCGAGCTGAGCAGTTCTTC. Amino acids: CASSQSYLAGGRAEQFF.

CDR3 sequence: CASSHLNTGWQYF. As DNA, the CDR3 is TGCGCCAGCAGCCACCTTAACACCGGATGGCAGTATTTT. V gene TRBV4-1 combines with J gene TRBJ2-3; D call uncertain. This CDR3 region has 13 residues. Germline V gene sequence: CDR1 MGHRA, CDR2 YSYEKL. V was pared by 3 bases and J by 11 bases, with 15 bases between.

The chain uses TRBV3-1 (or the pseudogene TRBV3-2) and TRBJ1-2; possible D gene TRBD1, 5 bases. Germline lookup yields CDR1 LGHDT and CDR2 YNNKEL (reference sequence). The CDR3 is 15 residues long. Deletions cut 0 bases from V and 4 bases from J, with 12 bases between. CDR3 in amino acids: CASSQEGEWGYGYTF. The CDR3 DNA sequence: TGTGCCAGCAGCCAAGAAGGGGAGTGGGGCTATGGCTACACCTTC.

V is TRBV6-1 and J is TRBJ1-2, with 9 bases aligning to TRBD1. From germline, CDR1 is MNHNS and CDR2 SASEGT. The length of the CDR3 is 14 residues. J gave up 8 bases and V 3 bases, and 7 bases lay outside the gene matches. Written as DNA, the CDR3 is TGTGCCAGCAGTGAGGACAGGGGATGGGGAGGCTACACCTTC. It codes for CASSEDRGWGGYTF.

The gene calls are TRBV4-1 and TRBJ2-1; TRBD2 matches at 10 bases. CDR1 and CDR2 from the germline V gene are MGHRA and YSYEKL. The ends lost 4 bases at V and 7 bases at J; junction bases unmatched: 7. The CDR3 has 15 residues. The CDR3 protein is CASSPLERGGNEQFF. As DNA, the CDR3 is TGCGCCAGCAGCCCCCTTGAGCGGGGGGGGAATGAGCAGTTCTTC.

The CDR3 bases are TGTGCCAGCAGCTTTCAGGGGGCATTGGGCACAGATACGCAGTATTTT. This codes for CASSFQGALGTDTQYF. The chain combines TRBV7-2 with TRBJ2-3; 8 bases fit TRBD1. Germline loops: CDR1 SGHTA, CDR2 FQGNSA. The length of the CDR3 is 16 residues. J was trimmed by 1 base and V by 3 bases; bases with no gene match: 6.

V and J are TRBV4-1 and TRBJ1-6; no definite D call. The length of the CDR3 is 15 residues. V shed 0 bases and J shed 9 bases, with 12 bases lying between them. Germline V gene sequence: CDR1 MGHRA, CDR2 YSYEKL. The CDR3 is CASSQESSRGSPLHF. DNA for the CDR3: TGCGCCAGCAGCCAAGAATCGTCGCGTGGTTCACCCCTCCACTTT.

The chain links TRBV7-6 to TRBJ2-5, with TRBD1 identical over 11 bases. The CDR3 loop spans 15 amino acids. The germline gives CDR1 SGHVS, CDR2 FNYEAQ. The V segment lost 1 base and the J segment 6 bases; nucleotides outside the gene matches: 4. This CDR3 reads CASSLGTGGVKTQYF. For the CDR3, the DNA is TGTGCCAGCAGCTTAGGGACAGGGGGCGTGAAGACCCAGTACTTC.

This clone came up once. The chain is built from TRBV7-2 and TRBJ2-5; D is perhaps TRBD1 (6 bases). CDR1 is SGHTA, CDR2 FQGNSA, per germline. V lost 0 bases and J lost 3, with 11 bases in between. The CDR3 is 15 amino acids. As DNA, the CDR3 is TGTGCCAGCAGCTTAGCGGGGACAAGTAAAGAGACCCAGTACTTC. This encodes CASSLAGTSKETQYF.

The chain joins TRBV28 to TRBJ1-1; no reliable D call. Germline V gene data show CDR1 as MDHEN and CDR2 as SYDVKM. V was clipped by 3 bases and J by 1 base, with 9 bases between them. The CDR3 is made up of 14 amino acids. The CDR3 DNA sequence: TGTGCCAGCAGTTTCCTCACCAGGAACACTGAAGCTTTCTTT. Translated, it gives CASSFLTRNTEAFF.

This sequence joins TRBV4-2 and TRBJ2-1; perhaps TRBD2 as D (5 bases). Per germline, CDR1 LGHNA and CDR2 YNFKEQ. The CDR3 length is 16 residues. Deletions cut 0 bases from V and 0 bases from J, with 9 bases between. The CDR3 DNA reads TGTGCCAGCAGCCAAGATATAGCGATCTCCTACAATGAGCAGTTCTTC. It encodes CASSQDIAISYNEQFF.

The chain couples TRBV19 to TRBJ1-1; 11 positions agree with TRBD1. V shed 4 bases, J shed 5 bases, and the junction held 12 bases outside the gene matches. Germline CDR1 and CDR2: LNHDA and SQIVND (reference sequence). The CDR3 has 17 amino acids. The CDR3 DNA reads as TGTGCCAGTAGTAACCACATGGGGACAGGGGGATATACTGAAGCTTTCTTT. Its protein is CASSNHMGTGGYTEAFF.

The chain links TRBV5-1 to TRBJ2-4; TRBD2 might be the D (6 bases). V gave up 3 bases and J gave up 8 bases, with 9 bases separating them. The CDR3 totals 12 residues. Germline CDR1 is SGHRS and CDR2 is YFSETQ. CDR3 nucleotide sequence: TGCGCCAGCAGCTCCTCGGGGGACATTCAGTACTTC. This encodes CASSSSGDIQYF.